This record covers a single T cell receptor beta chain. It was CD45RO-negative cells, positively selected for CCR7, that made up naive CD8 cells, with terminally differentiated effector memory CD45RA+ cells excluded. The entry originates in a study of shared clonotypes between healthy human individuals. Clones were read by immunoSEQ multiplex PCR, and TCRdb kept only the in-frame ones, dropping some. Among a few hundred thousand clones listed, about 95% were seen once. The sequence derives from a woman in her thirties in good health. Sequencing was performed on naive CD8+ T cells sorted from blood.

CDR3 sequence (DNA): TGTGCCAGCAGTTCCCTACTAGCGGGAGAGCTCGAGCAGTACTTC. Its protein is CASSSLLAGELEQYF. The chain couples TRBV27 to TRBJ2-7; TRBD2 agrees at 11 bases. The trim removed 4 bases at V and 6 bases at J, leaving 8 bases unmatched. The CDR3 loop spans 15 amino acids. Germline CDR1 MNHEY, CDR2 SMNVEV (reference sequence).